This TCR beta chain was captured in a study of beta chain features in type 1 diabetes. Points from the study as a whole: People with Type 1 diabetes carried modestly yet significantly shorter TCRB CDR3s in all four CD4+ subsets.

Isolated RNA was reverse transcribed in full, so expressed TCRB transcripts were sequenced. Repertoires were generated with immunoSEQ multiplex PCR, while TCRdb's copy carries only in-frame clones and drops some. Among roughly 260,000 clones listed, approximately 10% were seen once. On this clone itself: Its antigen is undetermined.

The CDR3 runs to 14 residues. Germline values: CDR1 SEHNR, CDR2 FQNEAQ (reference sequence). Between the trimmed V and J ends, which lost 5 bases and 2 bases, there was a span of 12 bases. The source material was naive CD4+ T cells from blood. This receptor was taken from a man aged 25 to 40 with type 1 diabetes. The genes are TRBV7-9 and TRBJ2-5; D possibly corresponds to TRBD1 (5 bases). The CDR3 protein is CASSRGHLQETQYF. CDR3 in DNA: TGTGCCAGCAGCCGAGGACATTTACAAGAGACCCAGTACTTC.